This T cell receptor beta chain is from a study of T-cell memory formation after mild COVID-19. Turning to the study itself: Most TCR clusters belonged to a single donor.

TCRdb analysed the 5' RACE reads with MiXCR anew, one entry per CDR3 protein. The table has roughly 300,000 distinct CDR3 sequences, under 20% seen once; the top ten hold approximately 25%. Notes on the study in general: Whether day 37 second-wave clones are SARS-CoV-2-specific was not confirmed. Clones contracting across day 15 to 85 had a balanced CD4/CD8 profile; later expanding clones leaned CD4+.

The CDR3 has 14 amino acids. The germline V gene has CDR1 SGHRS and CDR2 YFSETQ. V was clipped by 4 bases and J by 4 bases, with 14 bases between them. As to this clonotype: Its antigen is currently unknown.

V and J are TRBV5-1 and TRBJ1-1; D is unresolved. Source material: PBMCs or a T cell subset sorted from them (not recorded which). The TCR sequence derives from a man aged 18 to 30 who had mild COVID-19 (a few samples of this study predate the infection). Cell type and time point are not known. The CDR3 region is CASSGSPGVTEAFF. The CDR3 DNA reads as TGCGCCAGCAGCGGGAGTCCGGGAGTCACTGAAGCTTTCTTT.